The sequence of this TCR beta chain was determined in a study of regulatory T cells in long-lasting Graves disease. This clonotype occurred a few times. Its antigen remains unknown. V lost 8 bases to trimming and J lost 7 bases; unmatched junction nucleotides: 12. This CDR3 contains 16 residues. The germline V gene encodes CDR1 MDHEN and CDR2 SYDVKM. The time point: newly diagnosed GD, antithyroid drugs for less than 3 months. Following extraction of RNA from PBMCs, that RNA was used to make the TCR library. Study observations and caveats: Newly diagnosed patients had higher TCR diversity than persistent Graves' patients did. Preferential use of TRBV28, TRBJ1-2 and TRBJ2-5 was seen in persistent disease. Relative to new patients (roughly 980), persistent patients exhibited greater sharing of public clonotypes (approximately 2,800).

In building TCR beta libraries, iRepertoire HTBI primers were used together with Arm-PCR of CDR3 regions. TCRdb re-called the multiplex PCR reads with MiXCR, one entry per CDR3 protein. The table lists about 560,000 distinct CDR3 sequences, around 16% of them singletons. In addition, the sample was reused for a study of T cells in Graves' hyperthyroidism and ophthalmopathy.

This receptor was identified in a man younger than 35 with Graves disease. The chain uses TRBV28 and TRBJ1-6, with TRBD1 identical over 9 bases. The sample was peripheral blood mononuclear cells (PBMCs), taken at new diagnosis, from a patient treated with antithyroid drugs. The CDR3 region has the DNA TGTGCCAGCCGACCCCCCGGGACAGGGATCAATTCACCCCTCCACTTT. This sequence encodes CASRPPGTGINSPLHF.